A single sample is the source of the 13 T cell receptor beta chains below, sequenced in a study of blood T cell repertoires in COVID-19. The assay was immunoSEQ multiplex PCR, and TCRdb's table has in-frame clones only and misses some. This table has around 130,000 clones, roughly four fifths appearing once. Sequencing input: peripheral blood. The origin of the receptors is a human donor in a cohort sampled during active COVID-19.

The V gene is TRBV5-1, the J gene TRBJ2-3, with D maybe TRBD2 (5 bases). Deletions cut 0 bases from V and 3 bases from J, with 11 bases between. Germline-derived CDR1 and CDR2 are SGHRS and YFSETQ. There are 15 residues in the CDR3. In DNA, the CDR3 is TGCGCCAGCAGCTTGGACGGGGATTCTACAGATACGCAGTATTTT. It translates to CASSLDGDSTDTQYF.

CDR3 in amino acids: CASSQDSTSGGTYNEQFF. The CDR3 DNA reads as TGCGCCAGCAGCCAAGATTCGACTAGCGGGGGCACATACAATGAGCAGTTCTTC. This sequence joins TRBV4-1 and TRBJ2-1; 12 bases match TRBD2. CDR3 length: 18 amino acids. Germline values: CDR1 MGHRA, CDR2 YSYEKL. J was trimmed by 4 bases and V by 0 bases; bases with no gene match: 7.

The rearrangement joins TRBV7-2 to TRBJ2-3; 8 bases match TRBD2. Losses at the gene ends were 5 bases for V and 4 bases for J; bases not matched to a gene: 14. The CDR3 length is 17 residues. Per germline, CDR1 SGHTA and CDR2 FQGNSA. Written as DNA, the CDR3 is TGTGCCAGCAGCAACGGCGTAGGGCGGGGGGCCGCAGATACGCAGTATTTT. Residues: CASSNGVGRGAADTQYF.

CDR3 nucleotide sequence: TGTGCCAGTAGTATAGACACCGGGGACAATGAGCAGTTCTTC. Encoded protein: CASSIDTGDNEQFF. The chain uses TRBV19 and TRBJ2-1; a possible D gene is TRBD2 (5 bases). Germline CDR1 LNHDA, CDR2 SQIVND (reference sequence). V was clipped by 0 bases and J by 5 bases, with 8 bases between them. The CDR3 runs 14 residues.

This clone appeared a few times. The V gene is TRBV19, the J gene TRBJ1-6; the D gene is possibly TRBD1 (5 bases). There are 14 residues in the CDR3. Germline loops: CDR1 LNHDA, CDR2 SQIVND (reference sequence). Trimming removed 6 bases from V and 6 bases from J, with 12 bases in between. In nucleotides, the CDR3 is TGTGCCAGTAGACCCCAGGGCCGTAATTCACCCCTCCACTTT. It yields the protein CASRPQGRNSPLHF.

This clone has a handful of counts. This rearrangement joins TRBV29-1 to TRBJ2-1, with TRBD1 as a possible D gene (6 bases). Trimming removed 4 bases from V and 8 bases from J, with 9 bases in between. Germline CDR1 reads SQVTM; CDR2 reads ANQGSEA. The CDR3 extends over 11 amino acids. Here the CDR3 DNA reads TGCAGCGTTGCAGGGGTGGATGAGCAGTTCTTC. Its translation: CSVAGVDEQFF.

This chain joins TRBV5-6 and TRBJ2-1; 9 nucleotides agree with TRBD1. CDR3 length: 17 amino acids. The ends lost 1 base at V and 3 bases at J; junction bases unmatched: 8. Germline V gene data show CDR1 as SGHDT and CDR2 as YYEEEE. In DNA form, the CDR3 reads TGTGCCAGCAGCTTGTTCCGTACAGGGGGCGTCTACAATGAGCAGTTCTTC. It is translated as CASSLFRTGGVYNEQFF.

The chain combines TRBV2 with TRBJ1-1; the D gene is possibly TRBD1 (5 bases). V lost 2 bases and J 1 base, leaving 8 bases between the germline ends. CDR1 is SNHLY, CDR2 FYNNEI, per germline. This CDR3 comprises 14 residues. This chain's CDR3 is CASSEQGGNTEAFF. CDR3 bases: TGTGCCAGCAGTGAACAGGGAGGGAACACTGAAGCTTTCTTT.

V is TRBV7-9 and J is TRBJ1-2; TRBD1 matches at 8 bases. CDR1 SEHNR and CDR2 FQNEAQ come from the germline V gene (reference sequence). This CDR3 spans 17 amino acids. The junction had 10 bases not matched to a gene; V was cut back by 1 base and J by 3 bases. The CDR3 DNA reads TGTGCCAGCAGCTTAGTTGGGGACAGGTTAACGGACTATGGCTACACCTTC. Protein product: CASSLVGDRLTDYGYTF.

This chain links TRBV2 with TRBJ1-1; D is unclear. This CDR3 has 14 amino acids. V lost 6 bases and J 0 bases, leaving 11 bases between the germline ends. Looked up from germline, CDR1 is SNHLY and CDR2 is FYNNEI. In nucleotides, the CDR3 is TGTGCCAGCAGCGCCAGAGGGATGAACACTGAAGCTTTCTTT. Encoded protein: CASSARGMNTEAFF.

This clone was seen a single time. V is TRBV5-5 and J is TRBJ2-7; maybe TRBD1 (6 bases). Germline CDR1 is SGHKS and CDR2 is YYEKEE (reference sequence). The CDR3 contains 15 residues. Trimming shortened V by 0 bases and J by 3 bases, and 13 bases separated the two germline ends. DNA for the CDR3: TGTGCCAGCAGCTTGGCAGGGGAGATCGTCTACGAGCAGTACTTC. Its protein is CASSLAGEIVYEQYF.

The chain recombines TRBV2 with TRBJ1-2, with D perhaps TRBD1 (5 bases). The CDR3 runs 14 residues. The V end was cut by 7 bases, the J end by 7 bases, with 19 bases between. Per germline, CDR1 SNHLY and CDR2 FYNNEI. CDR3 DNA: TGTGCCAGCACCTCTGGACATCTCCTCTTTGGCTACACCTTC. Encoded protein: CASTSGHLLFGYTF.

J is TRBJ2-1 and V is TRBV9; 8 nucleotides line up with TRBD2. The CDR3 runs 18 residues. The V segment lost 3 bases and the J segment 0 bases; nucleotides outside the gene matches: 11. The germline gives CDR1 SGDLS, CDR2 YYNGEE. The CDR3 DNA reads TGTGCCAGCAGCGGGGAAGCGGGGGCCTCCTCCTCCTACAATGAGCAGTTCTTC. Translation: CASSGEAGASSSYNEQFF.